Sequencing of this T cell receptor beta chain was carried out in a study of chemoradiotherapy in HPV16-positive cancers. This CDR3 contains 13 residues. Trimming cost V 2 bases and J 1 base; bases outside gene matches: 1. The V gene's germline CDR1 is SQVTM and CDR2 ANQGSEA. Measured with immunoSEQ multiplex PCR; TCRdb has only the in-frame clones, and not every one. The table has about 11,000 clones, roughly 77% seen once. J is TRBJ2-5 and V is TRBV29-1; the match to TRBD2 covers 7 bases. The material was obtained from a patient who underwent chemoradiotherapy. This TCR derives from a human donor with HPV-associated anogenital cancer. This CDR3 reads CSVETGGQETQYF. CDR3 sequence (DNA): TGCAGCGTTGAAACGGGGGGCCAAGAGACCCAGTACTTC.